This T cell receptor beta chain was recovered during a study of cytomegalovirus exposure and HLA in healthy donors. Study overall: The 120 validation repertoires used the same platform as the 550 to 700 first-cohort repertoires (as reported by a later analysis).

Clones were read by immunoSEQ multiplex PCR, and TCRdb kept only the in-frame ones, dropping some. Of about 250,000 clones in the sample, over 75% were seen once. CDR3 length: 16 amino acids. With 0 bases removed from V and 4 bases from J, the gap between germline ends came to 15 bases. Germline V lookup: CDR1 LGHNA, CDR2 YSLEER. About this clone itself: No antigen is known for it.

An approximately 120-subject validation cohort, separate from the approximately 690-subject first cohort, supplied the donors. Study-level results: Associated with cytomegalovirus, according to the listing, were 150 to 200 TCR beta chains. Most observed TCR sequences were rare, whereas some public TCRs were detected in many donors.

Sequencing input: PBMCs. The chain carries TRBV4-3 and TRBJ1-1, with TRBD1 as a possible D gene (6 bases). The sequence was collected from a man between 18 and 35 years old in good health and CMV-seropositive. CDR3 sequence reads: CASSQDGGRAATEAFF. The CDR3, as DNA: TGCGCCAGCAGCCAAGATGGGGGCAGGGCAGCCACTGAAGCTTTCTTT.